Sequencing of this T cell receptor (beta chain) was carried out in a study of cytomegalovirus exposure and HLA in healthy donors. Study conclusions and caveats: Reportedly, cytomegalovirus status was diagnosed with high sensitivity and specificity. Rare TCR sequences predominated, though certain public TCRs were found in many donors. Cytomegalovirus-associated status was assigned to fewer than 200 TCR beta chains. In vitro work confirmed that three CMV-associated chains recognize CMV antigens.

About this clone itself: The target antigen is unknown.

Clones were sequenced by immunoSEQ multiplex PCR, and TCRdb holds only the in-frame ones, with some missing. Here the sample spans roughly 330,000 clones, 87% being singletons. Deletions cut 1 base from V and 1 base from J, with 16 bases between. The germline V gene encodes CDR1 SGHTA and CDR2 FQGNSA. The length of the CDR3 is 17 residues. This clonotype was sampled from a woman aged 30 to 39 in good health and CMV-seropositive. J is TRBJ1-2 and V is TRBV7-2; maybe TRBD1 (5 bases). Sequences were obtained from PBMCs. For the CDR3, the DNA is TGTGCCAGCAGCTTAGGCTCTCGTCAGGGCCATAACTATGGCTACACCTTC. The encoded protein is CASSLGSRQGHNYGYTF.